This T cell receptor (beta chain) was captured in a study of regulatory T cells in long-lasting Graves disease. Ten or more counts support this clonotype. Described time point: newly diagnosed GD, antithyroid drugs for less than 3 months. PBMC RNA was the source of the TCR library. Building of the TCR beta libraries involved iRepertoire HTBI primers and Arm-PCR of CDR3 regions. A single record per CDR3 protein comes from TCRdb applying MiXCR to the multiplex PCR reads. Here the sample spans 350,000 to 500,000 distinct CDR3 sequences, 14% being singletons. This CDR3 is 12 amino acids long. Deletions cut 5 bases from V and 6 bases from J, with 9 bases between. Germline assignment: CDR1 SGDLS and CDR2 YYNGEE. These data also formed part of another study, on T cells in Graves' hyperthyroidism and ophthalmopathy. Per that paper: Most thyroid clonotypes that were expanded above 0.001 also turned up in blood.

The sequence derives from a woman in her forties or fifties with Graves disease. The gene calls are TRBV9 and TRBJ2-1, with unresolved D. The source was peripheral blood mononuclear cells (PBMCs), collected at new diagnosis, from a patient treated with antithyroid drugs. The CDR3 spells CASSHYSNEQFF. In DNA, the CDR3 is TGTGCCAGCAGTCACTACAGCAATGAGCAGTTCTTC.